This T cell receptor beta chain appears in the sequencing data of a study of cytomegalovirus exposure and HLA in healthy donors. Study-level information: Genotyping of roughly 400 donors showed that 65% to 90% belonged to the Caucasian-associated ancestry cluster.

Researchers ran the PCR with 60 Vbeta and 13 Jbeta primers. Produced via immunoSEQ multiplex PCR; TCRdb's table is partial and in-frame only. The sample has around 94,000 clones, 70% to 80% seen once. The V and J ends lost 0 bases and 4 bases respectively, with 4 bases between them. The CDR3 is 14 residues long. The V gene's germline CDR1 is MNHNS and CDR2 SASEGT. Sequencing was performed on PBMCs. This TCR came from a male donor in good health and CMV-seropositive. V gene TRBV6-1 combines with J gene TRBJ1-6; D ambiguous. The CDR3 here is CASSEALYNSPLHF. In DNA, the CDR3 is TGTGCCAGCAGTGAAGCCCTTTATAATTCACCCCTCCACTTT.